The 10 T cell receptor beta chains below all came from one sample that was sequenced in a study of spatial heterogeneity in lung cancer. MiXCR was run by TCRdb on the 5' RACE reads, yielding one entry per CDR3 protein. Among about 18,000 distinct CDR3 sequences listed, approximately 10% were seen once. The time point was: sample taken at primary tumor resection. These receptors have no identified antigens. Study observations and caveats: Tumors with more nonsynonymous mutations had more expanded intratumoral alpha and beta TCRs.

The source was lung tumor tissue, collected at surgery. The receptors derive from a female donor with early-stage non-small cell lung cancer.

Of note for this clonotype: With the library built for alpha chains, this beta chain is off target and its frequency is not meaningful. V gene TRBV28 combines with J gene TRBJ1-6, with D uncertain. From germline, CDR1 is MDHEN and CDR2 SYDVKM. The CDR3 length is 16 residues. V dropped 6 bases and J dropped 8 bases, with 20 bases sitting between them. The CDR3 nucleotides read TGTGCCAGCAGGTCCACAGCTCCTGGGCCTTATTCACCCCTCCACTTT. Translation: CASRSTAPGPYSPLHF.

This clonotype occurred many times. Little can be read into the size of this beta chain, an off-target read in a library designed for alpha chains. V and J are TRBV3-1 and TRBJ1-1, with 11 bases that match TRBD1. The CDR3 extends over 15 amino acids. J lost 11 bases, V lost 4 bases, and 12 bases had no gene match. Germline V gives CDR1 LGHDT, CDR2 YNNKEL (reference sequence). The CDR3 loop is CASSPRDRGSGRAFF. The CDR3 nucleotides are TGTGCCAGCAGCCCCCGGGACAGGGGGAGCGGGAGGGCTTTCTTT.

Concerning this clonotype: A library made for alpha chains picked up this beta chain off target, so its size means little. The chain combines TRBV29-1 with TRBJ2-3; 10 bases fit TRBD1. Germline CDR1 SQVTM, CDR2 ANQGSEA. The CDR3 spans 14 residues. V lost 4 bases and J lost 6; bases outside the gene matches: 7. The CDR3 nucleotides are TGCAGCGTTGTTGACAGGGGGCAAGTGGATACGCAGTATTTT. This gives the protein CSVVDRGQVDTQYF.

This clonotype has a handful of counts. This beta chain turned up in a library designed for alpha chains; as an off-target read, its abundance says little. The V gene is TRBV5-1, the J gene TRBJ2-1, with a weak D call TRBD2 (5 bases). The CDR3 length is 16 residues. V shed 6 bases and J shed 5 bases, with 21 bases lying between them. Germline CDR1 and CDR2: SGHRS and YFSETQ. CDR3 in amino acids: CASKASSPAPHNEQFF. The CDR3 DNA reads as TGCGCCAGCAAGGCTAGCAGCCCAGCTCCCCACAATGAGCAGTTCTTC.

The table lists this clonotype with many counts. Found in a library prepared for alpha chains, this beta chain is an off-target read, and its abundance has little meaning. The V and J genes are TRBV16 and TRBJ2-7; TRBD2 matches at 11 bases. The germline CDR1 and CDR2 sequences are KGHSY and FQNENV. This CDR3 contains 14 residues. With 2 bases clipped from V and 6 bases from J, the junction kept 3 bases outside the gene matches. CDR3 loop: CASSQGLAGGEQYF. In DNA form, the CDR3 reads TGTGCCAGCAGCCAAGGGCTAGCGGGGGGCGAGCAGTACTTC. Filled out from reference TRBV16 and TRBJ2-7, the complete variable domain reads GEEVAQTPKHLVRGEGQKAKLYCAPIKGHSYVFWYQQVLKNEFKFLISFQNENVFDETGMPKERFSAKCLPNSPCSLEIQATKLEDSAVYFCASSQGLAGGEQYFGPGTRLTVT.

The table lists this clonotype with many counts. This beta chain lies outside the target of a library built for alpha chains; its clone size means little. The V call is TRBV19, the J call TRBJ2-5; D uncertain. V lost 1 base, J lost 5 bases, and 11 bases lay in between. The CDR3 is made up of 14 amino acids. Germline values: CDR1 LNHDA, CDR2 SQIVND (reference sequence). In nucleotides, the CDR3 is TGTGCCAGTAGTATAGGTCTGGGGATCGAGACCCAGTACTTC. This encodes CASSIGLGIETQYF.

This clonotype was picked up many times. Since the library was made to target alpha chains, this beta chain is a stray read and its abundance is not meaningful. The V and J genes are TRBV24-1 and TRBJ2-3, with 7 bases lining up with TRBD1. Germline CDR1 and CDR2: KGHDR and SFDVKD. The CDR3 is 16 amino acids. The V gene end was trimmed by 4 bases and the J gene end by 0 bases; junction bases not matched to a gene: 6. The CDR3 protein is CATSEETGSSTDTQYF. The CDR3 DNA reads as TGTGCCACCAGTGAAGAGACAGGGTCTAGCACAGATACGCAGTATTTT.

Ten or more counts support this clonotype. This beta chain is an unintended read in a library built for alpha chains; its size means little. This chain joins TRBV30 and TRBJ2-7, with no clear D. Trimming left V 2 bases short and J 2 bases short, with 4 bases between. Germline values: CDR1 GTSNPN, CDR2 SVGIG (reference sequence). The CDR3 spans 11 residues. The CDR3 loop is CAWSNTYEQYF. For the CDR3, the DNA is TGTGCCTGGAGTAACACCTACGAGCAGTACTTC.

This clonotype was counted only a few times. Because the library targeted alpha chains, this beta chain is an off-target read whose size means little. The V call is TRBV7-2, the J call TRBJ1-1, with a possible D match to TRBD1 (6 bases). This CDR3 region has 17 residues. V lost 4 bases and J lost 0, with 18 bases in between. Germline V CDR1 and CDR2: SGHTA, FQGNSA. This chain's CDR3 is CASSSPGGGDLNTEAFF. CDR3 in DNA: TGTGCCAGCAGCTCCCCGGGAGGGGGGGATTTGAACACTGAAGCTTTCTTT.

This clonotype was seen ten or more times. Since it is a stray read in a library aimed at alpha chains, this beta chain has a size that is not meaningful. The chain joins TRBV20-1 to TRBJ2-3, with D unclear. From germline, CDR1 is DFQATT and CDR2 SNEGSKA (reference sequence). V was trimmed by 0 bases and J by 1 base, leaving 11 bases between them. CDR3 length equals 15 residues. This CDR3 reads CSARDQNEGTDTQYF. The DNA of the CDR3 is TGCAGTGCTAGAGATCAAAACGAGGGCACAGATACGCAGTATTTT.